This entry lists 17 T cell receptor beta chains sequenced from one sample in a study of shared clonotypes between healthy human individuals. This table comes from immunoSEQ multiplex PCR, and its TCRdb copy is limited to in-frame clones, with some not included. The sample contains some 900,000 clones, about three quarters of which appear only once. The specimen sequenced was memory CD4+ T cells sorted from blood. The subset: CD45RA-negative fraction. The receptor set was obtained from a man aged 18 to 30 in good health.

This clone was seen more than once but under ten times. The J gene is TRBJ2-7, the V gene TRBV7-6; 9 positions agree with TRBD2. V lost 4 bases to trimming and J lost 6 bases; unmatched junction nucleotides: 13. Germline CDR1 is SGHVS and CDR2 is FNYEAQ. CDR3 size: 16 residues. This CDR3 reads CASSSQSGGTLVEQYF. CDR3 bases: TGTGCCAGCAGCTCGCAAAGCGGGGGGACTCTTGTCGAGCAGTACTTC.

To note about this clone: The sample contains more than one DNA sequence encoding this CDR3. J is TRBJ1-5 and V is TRBV30; D is perhaps TRBD1 (6 bases). CDR3 length equals 14 residues. Germline CDR1 and CDR2: GTSNPN and SVGIG (reference sequence). V was shortened by 0 bases and J by 3 bases, with 9 bases between the two germline ends. The CDR3 here is CAWSVGQFNQPQHF. DNA for the CDR3: TGTGCCTGGAGTGTTGGACAGTTCAATCAGCCCCAGCATTTT.

The rearrangement joins TRBV7-9 to TRBJ1-3; D might be TRBD1 (5 bases). Germline V lookup: CDR1 SEHNR, CDR2 FQNEAQ (reference sequence). CDR3 length equals 17 residues. Trimming shortened V by 5 bases and J by 0 bases, and 17 bases separated the two germline ends. The CDR3 DNA sequence: TGTGCCAGCAGCACAGGAGAAGGCAGCCTCTCTGGAAACACCATATATTTT. This translates into CASSTGEGSLSGNTIYF. Full variable domain (outside the CDR3, taken from reference TRBV7-9 and TRBJ1-3): DTGVSQNPRHKITKRGQNVTFRCDPISEHNRLYWYRQTLGQGPEFLTYFQNEAQLEKSRLLSDRFSAERPKGSFSTLEIQRTEQGDSAMYLCASSTGEGSLSGNTIYFGEGSWLTVV.

This clone turned up a few times. The sample holds other DNA sequences that translate to the same CDR3. The chain couples TRBV6-5 to TRBJ1-1, with D tentatively TRBD1 (5 bases). V was trimmed by 2 bases and J by 8 bases, leaving 9 bases between them. Germline CDR1 MNHEY, CDR2 SVGAGI. This CDR3 has 12 amino acids. The CDR3 sequence is CASSYDGAEAFF. The CDR3 DNA reads TGTGCCAGCAGTTACGATGGGGCGGAAGCTTTCTTT.

The V gene is TRBV25-1, the J gene TRBJ1-4; D is ambiguous. V lost 5 bases and J 7 bases, leaving 14 bases between the germline ends. The CDR3 spans 14 residues. The germline V gene encodes CDR1 MGHDK and CDR2 SYGVNS. Here the CDR3 DNA reads TGTGCCAGCAGTCAACAACTGGAAACTGAAAAACTGTTTTTT. It is translated as CASSQQLETEKLFF.

V usage is TRBV19 and J usage is TRBJ2-3; 11 bases are a match to TRBD2. The ends lost 5 bases at V and 0 bases at J; junction bases unmatched: 19. Germline assignment: CDR1 LNHDA and CDR2 SQIVND (reference sequence). This CDR3 spans 21 amino acids. CDR3 DNA: TGTGCCAGTAGTCAACTCCGCCCAACTAGCGGGGGAGGACCGAGCACAGATACGCAGTATTTT. Its protein is CASSQLRPTSGGGPSTDTQYF.

This chain links TRBV23-1 with TRBJ1-2, with D unresolved. TRBV23-1 is an ORF; its function is uncertain. The CDR3 contains 13 residues. The ends were cut back, 8 bases at V and 4 bases at J, with 14 bases in the middle. The chain's CDR3 is CASLYRTAYGYTF. DNA of the CDR3: TGCGCCAGCCTGTATCGGACTGCCTATGGCTACACCTTC.

This rearrangement joins TRBV10-3 to TRBJ2-2, with 7 bases fitting TRBD1. Germline V lookup: CDR1 ENHRY, CDR2 SYGVKD. J was trimmed by 6 bases and V by 8 bases; bases with no gene match: 3. The CDR3 extends over 12 amino acids. The CDR3 is CAIGTAPGELFF. The CDR3 nucleotides are TGTGCCATCGGGACAGCCCCCGGGGAGCTGTTTTTT.

V is TRBV5-4 and J is TRBJ1-1; D is undetermined. The CDR3 covers 15 residues. Trimming left V 4 bases short and J 4 bases short, with 17 bases between. CDR1 is SGHNT, CDR2 YYREEE, per germline (reference sequence). Here the CDR3 reads CASSLGGRGSTEAFF. DNA of the CDR3: TGTGCCAGCAGCCTGGGAGGGCGAGGAAGCACTGAAGCTTTCTTT.

This chain uses TRBV29-1 with TRBJ2-1; 9 nucleotides align to TRBD2. J lost 6 bases, V lost 8 bases, and 5 bases had no gene match. CDR3 length: 12 residues. Germline V lookup: CDR1 SQVTM, CDR2 ANQGSEA. CDR3 nucleotide sequence: TGCAGCACACGGACTAGCGTCAATGAGCAGTTCTTC. It codes for CSTRTSVNEQFF.

In the case of this clone: The same CDR3 is also encoded by other DNA sequences in this sample. The rearrangement uses TRBV10-3 and TRBJ1-1, with D possibly TRBD1 on 6 matching bases. The CDR3 is made up of 13 amino acids. V lost 7 bases and J 1 base, leaving 10 bases between the germline ends. Germline CDR1 and CDR2: ENHRY and SYGVKD. Here the CDR3 reads CAIKGGTNTEAFF. CDR3 sequence (DNA): TGTGCCATCAAAGGGGGGACGAACACTGAAGCTTTCTTT.

The V call is TRBV7-9, the J call TRBJ2-3; D is perhaps TRBD1 (5 bases). Germline V gives CDR1 SEHNR, CDR2 FQNEAQ (reference sequence). Deletions cut 2 bases from V and 2 bases from J, with 14 bases between. The CDR3 totals 16 residues. The CDR3 DNA reads as TGTGCCAGCAGCTTAAGTCAGGGCATCTTCACAGATACGCAGTATTTT. It is translated as CASSLSQGIFTDTQYF.

The V and J genes are TRBV7-9 and TRBJ1-1, with D unclear. V gave up 1 base and J gave up 11 bases, with 14 bases separating them. CDR1 is SEHNR, CDR2 FQNEAQ, per germline (reference sequence). CDR3 length: 13 residues. The CDR3 loop is CASSLGAVNNAFF. The CDR3 DNA reads TGTGCCAGCAGCTTAGGGGCAGTCAATAACGCTTTCTTT.

V gene TRBV7-9 combines with J gene TRBJ2-7; D unresolved. V lost 1 base and J 6 bases, leaving 10 bases between the germline ends. Per the germline V gene, CDR1 is SEHNR and CDR2 is FQNEAQ (reference sequence). The CDR3 is made up of 13 amino acids. In nucleotides, the CDR3 is TGTGCCAGCAGCTTAGTGGACGGGTTCGAGCAGTACTTC. It specifies CASSLVDGFEQYF.

The J gene is TRBJ2-5, the V gene TRBV15; D might be TRBD1 (6 bases). The CDR3 is 14 residues long. Looked up from germline, CDR1 is LNHNV and CDR2 is YYDKDF (reference sequence). V lost 0 bases and J lost 5, with 10 bases in between. The CDR3 protein is CATSRDTGRETQYF. The CDR3 DNA follows: TGTGCCACCAGCAGAGACACAGGGCGGGAGACCCAGTACTTC.

The V and J genes are TRBV28 and TRBJ2-7; D call uncertain. Trimming stripped 3 bases from V and 0 bases from J, with 9 bases between. There are 14 residues in the CDR3. CDR1 is MDHEN and CDR2 is SYDVKM in the germline V gene. The CDR3 nucleotides read TGTGCCAGCAGTTTGACGTTTAGCTCCTACGAGCAGTACTTC. This gives the protein CASSLTFSSYEQYF.

This rearrangement joins TRBV7-9 to TRBJ1-4; 7 bases match TRBD1. Trimming took 4 bases from V and 5 from J; bases not matched to a gene: 7. This CDR3 region has 15 residues. Germline CDR1 and CDR2: SEHNR and FQNEAQ (reference sequence). CDR3 loop: CASSSPGTANEKLFF. The CDR3 coding sequence is TGTGCCAGCAGCTCGCCCGGGACAGCAAATGAAAAACTGTTTTTT.